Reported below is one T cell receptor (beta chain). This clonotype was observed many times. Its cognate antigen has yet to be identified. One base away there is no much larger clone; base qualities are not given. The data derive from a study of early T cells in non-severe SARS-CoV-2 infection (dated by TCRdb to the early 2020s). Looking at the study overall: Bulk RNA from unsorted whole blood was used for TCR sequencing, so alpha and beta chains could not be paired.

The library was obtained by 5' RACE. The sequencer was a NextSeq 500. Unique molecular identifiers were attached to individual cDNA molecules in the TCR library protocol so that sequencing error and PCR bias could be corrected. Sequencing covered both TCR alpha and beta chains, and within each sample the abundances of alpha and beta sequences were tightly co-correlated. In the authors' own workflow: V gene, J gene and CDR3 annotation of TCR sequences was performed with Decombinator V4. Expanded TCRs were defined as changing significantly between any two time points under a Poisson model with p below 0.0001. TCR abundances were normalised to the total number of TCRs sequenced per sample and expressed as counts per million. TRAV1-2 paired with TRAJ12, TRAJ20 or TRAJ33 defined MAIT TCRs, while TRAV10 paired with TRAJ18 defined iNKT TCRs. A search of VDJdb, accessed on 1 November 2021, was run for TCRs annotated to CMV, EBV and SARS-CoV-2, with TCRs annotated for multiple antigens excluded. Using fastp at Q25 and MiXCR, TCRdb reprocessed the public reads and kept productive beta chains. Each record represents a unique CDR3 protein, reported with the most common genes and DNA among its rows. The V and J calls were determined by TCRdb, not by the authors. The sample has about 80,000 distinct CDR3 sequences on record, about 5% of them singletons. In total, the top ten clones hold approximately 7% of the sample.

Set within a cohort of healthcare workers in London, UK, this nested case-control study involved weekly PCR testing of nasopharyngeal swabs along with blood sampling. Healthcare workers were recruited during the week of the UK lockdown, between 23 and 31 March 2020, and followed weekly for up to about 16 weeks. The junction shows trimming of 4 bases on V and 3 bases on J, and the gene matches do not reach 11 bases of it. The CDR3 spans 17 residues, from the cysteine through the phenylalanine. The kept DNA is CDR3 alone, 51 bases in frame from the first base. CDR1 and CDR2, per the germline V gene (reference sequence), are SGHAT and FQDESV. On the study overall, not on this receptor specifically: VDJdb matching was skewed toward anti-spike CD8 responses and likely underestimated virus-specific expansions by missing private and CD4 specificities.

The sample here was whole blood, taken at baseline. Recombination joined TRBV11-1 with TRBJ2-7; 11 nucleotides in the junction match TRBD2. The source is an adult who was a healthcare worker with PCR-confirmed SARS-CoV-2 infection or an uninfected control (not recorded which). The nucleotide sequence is TGTGCCAGCAGCTCCTCTATTAGCGGGAGGGACGGCTACGAGCAGTACTTC. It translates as CASSSSISGRDGYEQYF.